This TCR beta chain came from a study of T cells expressing NK-cell markers. Study-wide background: The authors sequenced eight donors, of whom seven were HCMV-seropositive and one was seronegative. Study-level points and caveats: Dominance of the CD3+CD56-NKG2C+ fraction by these clonotypes also held in several donors.

TCRdb reanalyzed the 5' RACE reads and collapses them to one entry per CDR3 protein, without DNA. The sample totals some 460,000 distinct CDR3 sequences. On this clonotype: Its target is unknown.

The CDR3 extends over 15 amino acids. CDR1 is DFQATT and CDR2 is SNEGSKA in the germline V gene (reference sequence). The sample consisted of blood T cells: a sorted CD56 or NKG2C T cell subset, CD4+ or CD8+ T cells, or bulk PBMC T cells (not recorded which). The clonotype originates from a woman in her 50s in good health. The chain carries TRBV20-1 and TRBJ2-1; TCRdb outputs TRBD2, but without DNA this stays unchecked. CDR3 residues: CSAARLAGKYNEQFF.